This record concerns one T cell receptor (beta chain) sequence. The sample is drawn from a study of blood T cell repertoires in COVID-19. As for the study in general: COVID-19 samples, acute and convalescent, were from the United States, Italy and Spain. In each case, the material was cDNA or gDNA derived from T cells, B-cell-depleted T cells, or PBMCs.

In the study's own analysis: The assay estimated nucleated cells by amplifying reference gene primers. The repertoire was sequenced with immunoSEQ multiplex PCR; TCRdb's copy has only in-frame clones and lacks some. Clonal size and the V and J genes are those of that table, whereas D and trimming came from the DNA. The sample records about 250,000 clones, approximately 88% being singletons. CDR1 is SGHKS, CDR2 YYEKEE, per germline (reference sequence). V was trimmed by 0 bases and J by 4 bases, leaving 4 bases between them. The CDR3 runs 12 residues. This chain joins TRBV5-5 and TRBJ1-1; the D is unclear. The sequence was obtained from a man between 40 and 49 years old with acute or convalescent COVID-19. The sequencing sample was made of peripheral blood. CDR3 amino acids: CASSLASTEAFF. CDR3 nucleotide sequence: TGTGCCAGCAGCTTGGCCTCCACTGAAGCTTTCTTT.